This T cell receptor beta chain was sequenced in a study of chemoradiotherapy in HPV16-positive cancers. With 5 bases clipped from V and 8 bases from J, the junction kept 3 bases outside the gene matches. CDR3 length: 14 residues. The germline V gene has CDR1 KGHSH and CDR2 LQKENI. Only in-frame clones appear in the TCRdb table, and some are missing; sequencing was by immunoSEQ multiplex PCR. The table has 15,000 to 20,000 clones, around 70% seen once. This clone was counted only a few times. This specimen consisted of tumor tissue, obtained from a patient who underwent chemoradiotherapy. This receptor was taken from a human donor with HPV-associated anogenital cancer. The chain is built from TRBV18 and TRBJ2-1; 13 positions match TRBD2. This chain's CDR3 is CASSWTSGSYEQFF. DNA for the CDR3: TGTGCCAGCTCATGGACTAGCGGGAGCTATGAGCAGTTCTTC.